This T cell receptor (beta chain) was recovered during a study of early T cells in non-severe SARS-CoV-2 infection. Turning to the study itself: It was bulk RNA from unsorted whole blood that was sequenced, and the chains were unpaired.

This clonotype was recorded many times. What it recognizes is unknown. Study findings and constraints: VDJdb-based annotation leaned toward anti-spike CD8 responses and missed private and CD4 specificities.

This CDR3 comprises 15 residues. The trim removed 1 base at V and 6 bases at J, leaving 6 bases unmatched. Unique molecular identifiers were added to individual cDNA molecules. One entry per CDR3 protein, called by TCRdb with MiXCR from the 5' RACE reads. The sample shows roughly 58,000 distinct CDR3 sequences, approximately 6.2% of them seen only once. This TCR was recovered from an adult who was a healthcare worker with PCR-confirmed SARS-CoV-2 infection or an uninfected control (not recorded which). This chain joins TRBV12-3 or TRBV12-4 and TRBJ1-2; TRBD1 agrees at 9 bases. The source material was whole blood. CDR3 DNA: TGTGCCAGCAGTTTAGTGGGGACAGGGAAACATGGCTACACCTTC. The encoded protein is CASSLVGTGKHGYTF.